A selection of T cell receptor beta chains follows, all from one sample in a study of cytotoxic CD8 clonotypes in ibrutinib-treated CLL. Profiling relied on immunoSEQ multiplex PCR, and the TCRdb table lists in-frame clones only, not all of them. The sample includes approximately 100,000 clones, approximately 58% seen only once; the top ten take 37%. This material consisted of PBMCs, taken after 24 months of ibrutinib treatment. The receptor set was obtained from a human donor with chronic lymphocytic leukemia. The CDR3 runs from the conserved cysteine through the conserved F or W. D genes are given only for firm matches. The size entry is marked missing in some rows and otherwise reads once, few, many or a size class.

size	D	V	J	CDR3	DNA
-	TRBD2	TRBV7-9	TRBJ2-5	CASSSGRRGSGGGGTQYF	TGTGCCAGCAGCTCCGGAAGACGCGGGTCGGGGGGTGGAGGGACCCAGTACTTC
-	-	TRBV5-1	TRBJ2-1	CASSAGGQTHNEQFF	TGCGCCAGCAGCGCCGGGGGACAGACTCACAATGAGCAGTTCTTC
-	TRBD2	TRBV11-3	TRBJ2-1	CASSRSGATYNEQFF	TGTGCCAGCAGCCGCAGCGGGGCTACTTACAATGAGCAGTTCTTC
-	-	TRBV30	TRBJ1-2	CAWRDGPTLGYTF	TGTGCCTGGAGGGACGGACCTACCCTTGGCTACACCTTC
-	-	TRBV20-1	TRBJ1-1	CSLGKNTEAFF	TGCAGTTTAGGTAAGAACACTGAAGCTTTCTTT
-	-	TRBV6-5	TRBJ2-7	CASSYGGNYEQYF	TGTGCCAGCAGTTACGGAGGCAACTACGAGCAGTACTTC
once	-	TRBV4-3	TRBJ2-7	CAKNRVHSKYEQYF	TGCGCCAAAAACAGGGTGCATTCAAAATACGAGCAGTACTTC
-	TRBD2	TRBV5-1	TRBJ2-5	CASVGGLAGDGRTQYF	TGCGCCAGCGTAGGGGGGCTAGCGGGCGATGGGCGGACCCAGTACTTC
-	-	TRBV30	TRBJ2-1	CAWSTRGEQFF	TGTGCCTGGAGTACCCGGGGTGAGCAGTTCTTC
-	-	TRBV7-6	TRBJ2-7	CASSPIGASEQYF	TGTGCCAGCAGCCCAATCGGGGCCTCCGAGCAGTACTTC
many	TRBD2	TRBV10-2	TRBJ2-7	CASSPQRGGEQYF	TGCGCCAGCAGTCCTCAGCGGGGGGGCGAGCAGTACTTC
-	-	TRBV6-5	TRBJ1-2	CASRAAGTYGYTF	TGTGCCAGCAGGGCCGCAGGGACCTATGGCTACACCTTC
few	TRBD1	TRBV30	TRBJ1-4	CAAGQGDGEKLFF	TGTGCCGCTGGACAGGGGGATGGTGAAAAACTGTTTTTT
-	-	TRBV19	TRBJ1-3	CASNARTGNTIYF	TGTGCCAGTAACGCCCGGACTGGAAACACCATATATTTT
-	TRBD1	TRBV7-6	TRBJ1-2	CASSHLGTGGGGYGYTF	TGTGCCAGCAGCCACCTTGGGACAGGGGGAGGCGGCTATGGCTACACCTTC
few	-	TRBV5-1	TRBJ2-3	CASSLQGRIGDGEYF	TGCGCCAGCAGCTTGCAAGGGCGCATTGGAGATGGAGAGTATTTT
few	-	TRBV12-5	TRBJ1-1	CASAADGLTEAFF	TGTGCTAGTGCCGCGGACGGACTCACTGAAGCTTTCTTT
-	-	TRBV5-6	TRBJ1-3	CASSLPGRFSGNTIYF	TGTGCCAGCAGCTTGCCCGGCCGATTCTCTGGAAACACCATATATTTT
few	TRBD1	TRBV18	TRBJ2-3	CASSAGTGGTQYF	TGTGCCAGCTCAGCAGGGACAGGCGGTACGCAGTATTTT
-	-	TRBV30	TRBJ2-7	CAWSRVRGEQYF	TGTGCCTGGAGTAGGGTTCGGGGCGAGCAGTACTTC
-	TRBD2	TRBV7-3	TRBJ2-1	CASSFRGGLSDEQFF	TGTGCCAGCAGCTTTCGGGGGGGCCTATCCGATGAGCAGTTCTTC
few	-	TRBV29-1	TRBJ1-2	CSVEERNYGYTF	TGCAGCGTTGAGGAGCGGAACTATGGCTACACCTTC
-	TRBD1	TRBV29-1	TRBJ1-1	CSGRQGPNTEAFF	TGCAGCGGAAGACAGGGACCGAACACTGAAGCTTTCTTT
-	-	TRBV10-3	TRBJ2-7	CAVRRYDRRFYEQYF	TGTGCCGTAAGGAGATACGACAGGAGGTTCTACGAGCAGTACTTC
-	-	TRBV29-1	TRBJ1-2	CSVANVYGYTF	TGCAGCGTTGCAAACGTCTATGGCTACACCTTC
few	-	TRBV18	TRBJ2-5	CASSPQGLSQETQYF	TGTGCCAGCTCACCACAAGGACTTTCCCAAGAGACCCAGTACTTC
-	TRBD2	TRBV7-3	TRBJ2-3	CASSFSRGADTQYF	TGTGCCAGCAGCTTTAGTCGGGGGGCAGATACGCAGTATTTT
-	TRBD1	TRBV6-5	TRBJ2-2	CASSYRQGAGELFF	TGTGCCAGCAGTTACCGACAGGGGGCCGGGGAGCTGTTTTTT
few	TRBD1	TRBV6-6	TRBJ2-7	CASSTDRGSHEQYF	TGTGCCAGCAGTACGGACAGGGGGTCTCACGAGCAGTACTTC
-	-	TRBV4-2	TRBJ1-4	CASSRSGGGGINEKLFF	TGTGCCAGCAGCCGTTCCGGGGGAGGAGGGATTAATGAAAAACTGTTTTTT
few	TRBD2	TRBV27	TRBJ2-7	CASKAGGINEQYF	TGTGCCAGCAAGGCGGGGGGAATCAACGAGCAGTACTTC
-	TRBD2	TRBV5-1	TRBJ2-2	CASASGMLAGELFF	TGCGCCAGCGCTAGCGGGATGTTGGCCGGGGAGCTGTTTTTT
-	-	TRBV7-2	TRBJ2-2	CASTTSSGTGELFF	TGTGCCAGCACCACATCCAGTGGCACCGGGGAGCTGTTTTTT
few	-	TRBV5-1	TRBJ1-2	CASSLDSTANGGYTF	TGCGCCAGCAGCTTGGACTCTACAGCAAACGGTGGCTACACCTTC
-	-	TRBV5-4	TRBJ2-5	CASSTQQGGRETQYF	TGTGCCAGCAGCACCCAACAGGGCGGTCGGGAGACCCAGTACTTC
-	TRBD2	TRBV5-1	TRBJ2-7	CASSLKASGLALAGASYEQYF	TGCGCCAGCAGCTTGAAGGCCTCGGGGTTGGCACTAGCGGGGGCCTCCTACGAGCAGTACTTC